This passage covers 5 T cell receptor beta chains from one sample sequenced in a study of monozygotic twins with inflammatory bowel disease. TCRdb reanalyzed the 5' RACE reads, giving one entry per CDR3 protein sequence and no DNA. The ten most abundant clones cover about 2.5% of a sample with more than 300,000 distinct CDR3 sequences. Sequencing was performed on blood. The origin of the receptors is a human donor with ulcerative colitis or Crohn's disease, or a healthy co-twin of an affected twin (not recorded which).

The CDR3 loop reads CASSFIAGGPQGNQPQHF. The V and J genes are TRBV12-3 or TRBV12-4 and TRBJ1-5. The CDR3 is made up of 18 amino acids.

The genes are TRBV6-5 and TRBJ1-1. Germline V lookup: CDR1 MNHEY, CDR2 SVGAGI. CDR3 length: 16 residues. CDR3 in amino acids: CASSYGPSGGNTEAFF.

The chain recombines TRBV6-2 or TRBV6-3 with TRBJ2-7. CDR3 length: 12 amino acids. CDR1 is MNHEY, CDR2 SVGEGT, per germline. The CDR3 loop reads CASSFQRYEQYF.

The rearrangement uses TRBV2 and TRBJ2-3; the TRBD1 assignment by TCRdb is unverifiable without DNA. Germline V gene sequence: CDR1 SNHLY, CDR2 FYNNEI. This CDR3 comprises 15 residues. CDR3 sequence reads: CASSGNREDTDTQYF.

V usage is TRBV29-1 and J usage is TRBJ1-4; TCRdb's D call of TRBD1 is untestable without DNA. This CDR3 is built from 13 residues. Per germline, CDR1 SQVTM and CDR2 ANQGSEA. This CDR3 is CSGETGWPGELFF.